Below, 9 T cell receptor beta chains from the same sample are listed, as sequenced in a study of cytomegalovirus exposure and HLA in healthy donors. The PCR made use of 60 Vbeta and 13 Jbeta primers. Produced via immunoSEQ multiplex PCR; TCRdb's table is partial and in-frame only. The table shows about 83,000 clones, with roughly 77% occurring only once. The sequenced sample consisted of PBMCs. All receptors derive from a man aged 55 to 70 in good health and CMV-seronegative.

This sequence joins TRBV7-3 and TRBJ2-1; 8 bases are a match to TRBD2. Germline V gene sequence: CDR1 SGHTA, CDR2 FQGTGA. Losses at the gene ends were 4 bases for V and 8 bases for J; bases not matched to a gene: 10. The CDR3 has 15 residues. The CDR3 spells CASSSLAGRRDEQFF. The CDR3, as DNA: TGTGCCAGCAGCTCCTTAGCGGGGAGAAGGGATGAGCAGTTCTTC.

The J gene is TRBJ2-7, the V gene TRBV6-5, with D perhaps TRBD2 (6 bases). This CDR3 is built from 15 residues. CDR1 and CDR2 from the germline V gene are MNHEY and SVGAGI. V lost 2 bases and J lost 1, with 12 bases in between. CDR3 in amino acids: CASSYGRSGSYEQYF. The CDR3 bases are TGTGCCAGCAGTTACGGGCGGAGCGGGTCCTACGAGCAGTACTTC.

The chain combines TRBV15 with TRBJ2-2, with 14 positions matching TRBD2. Trimming cost V 1 base and J 3 bases; bases outside gene matches: 16. This CDR3 has 22 residues. Germline CDR1 is LNHNV and CDR2 is YYDKDF (reference sequence). The CDR3 reads CATSRGQPTRLAGGPDTGELFF. The CDR3 region has the DNA TGTGCCACCAGCAGAGGACAACCGACCAGACTAGCGGGGGGGCCTGACACCGGGGAGCTGTTTTTT.

The gene calls are TRBV5-6 and TRBJ2-7; no clear D. The CDR3 has 13 residues. Trimming took 4 bases from V and 5 from J, leaving 13 bases between them. Germline V gene sequence: CDR1 SGHDT, CDR2 YYEEEE. The CDR3 loop is CASSSLVPHEQYF. CDR3 nucleotide sequence: TGTGCCAGCAGCAGTCTAGTTCCCCACGAGCAGTACTTC.

This clone was found a few times. The chain employs TRBV6-5 and TRBJ2-6, with TRBD1 matching over 7 bases. This CDR3 has 14 residues. The V gene's germline CDR1 is MNHEY and CDR2 SVGAGI. J was trimmed by 2 bases and V by 6 bases; bases with no gene match: 1. CDR3 coding DNA: TGTGCCAGCAGAACAGGGGCTGGGGCCAACGTCCTGACTTTC. Its protein is CASRTGAGANVLTF.

The CDR3 spells CSVDVSSTDTQYF. In nucleotides, the CDR3 is TGCAGCGTTGACGTGTCGAGCACAGATACGCAGTATTTT. The V call is TRBV29-1, the J call TRBJ2-3; unclear D gene. The CDR3 contains 13 residues. Germline CDR1 and CDR2: SQVTM and ANQGSEA. Deletions cut 3 bases from V and 0 bases from J, with 7 bases between.

J is TRBJ2-1 and V is TRBV27; 11 nucleotides align to TRBD1. The V segment lost 5 bases and the J segment 7 bases; nucleotides outside the gene matches: 10. This CDR3 has 16 residues. Germline CDR1 reads MNHEY; CDR2 reads SMNVEV (reference sequence). The CDR3 region has the DNA TGTGCCAGCAGTCGTATGGGGACAGGGGGTTCAAATGAGCAGTTCTTC. Encoded protein: CASSRMGTGGSNEQFF.

J is TRBJ1-2 and V is TRBV5-5, with 9 bases fitting TRBD1. The CDR3 is 14 amino acids. Trimming took 5 bases from V and 7 from J; bases not matched to a gene: 9. From germline, CDR1 is SGHKS and CDR2 YYEKEE (reference sequence). CDR3 in amino acids: CASRQTGTGSGYTF. The DNA for the CDR3 is TGTGCCAGCAGACAAACCGGGACAGGGTCTGGCTACACCTTC.

The chain uses TRBV25-1 and TRBJ1-1; maybe TRBD1 (5 bases). The germline gives CDR1 MGHDK, CDR2 SYGVNS. Between the trimmed V and J ends, which lost 9 bases and 3 bases, there was a span of 17 bases. The CDR3 loop spans 14 amino acids. Here the CDR3 DNA reads TGTGCCAGTATTGGGCGGGGAGGGGACACTGAAGCTTTCTTT. It encodes CASIGRGGDTEAFF.